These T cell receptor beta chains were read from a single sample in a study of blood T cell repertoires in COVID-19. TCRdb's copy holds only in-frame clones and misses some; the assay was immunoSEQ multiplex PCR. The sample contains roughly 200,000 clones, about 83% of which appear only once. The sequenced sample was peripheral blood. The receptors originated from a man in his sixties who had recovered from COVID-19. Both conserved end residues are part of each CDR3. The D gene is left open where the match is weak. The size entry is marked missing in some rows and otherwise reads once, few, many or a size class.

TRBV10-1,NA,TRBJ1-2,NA,TGCGCCAGCAGCCCTAATGAAGGCACGAGGGGCTACACCTTC,CASSPNEGTRGYTF
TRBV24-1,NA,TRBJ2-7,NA,TGTGCCACCTCGTTACGGCCCCCGCCAGGGGCCACCTACGAGCAGTACTTC,CATSLRPPPGATYEQYF
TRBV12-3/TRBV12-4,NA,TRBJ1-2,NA,TGTGCCAGCAGTTGGGGGGTAGATGGCTACACCTTC,CASSWGVDGYTF
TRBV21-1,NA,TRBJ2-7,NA,TGTGCCAGCAGGGAACGGACAGGGCTTTACGAGCAGTACTTC,CASRERTGLYEQYF
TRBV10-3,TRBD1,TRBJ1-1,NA,TGTGGCACTACAGGGGGAGGAACTGAAGCTTTCTTT,CGTTGGGTEAFF
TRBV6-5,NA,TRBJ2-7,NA,TGTGCCAGCAGTTACCAGGGATTGGAGGAGCAGTACTTC,CASSYQGLEEQYF
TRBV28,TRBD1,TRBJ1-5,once,TGTGCCAGCAGTTTGGCAGGGGGCAACAATCAGCCCCAGCATTTT,CASSLAGGNNQPQHF
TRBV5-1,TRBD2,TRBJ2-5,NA,TGCGCCAGCAGTTCGTGGACGGGGGGTGAGGAAGAGACCCAGTACTTC,CASSSWTGGEEETQYF
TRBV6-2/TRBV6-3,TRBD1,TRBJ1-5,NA,TGTGCCAGCAGCGCGCTGACAGGGTTCAATCAGCCCCAGCATTTT,CASSALTGFNQPQHF
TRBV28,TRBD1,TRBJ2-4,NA,TGTGCCAGCAAAACCGGGACAGGGTCGGGCAAAAACATTCAGTACTTC,CASKTGTGSGKNIQYF
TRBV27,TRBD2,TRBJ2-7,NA,TGTGCCAGCAGACTAGCGGGCCCCTACGAGCAGTACTTC,CASRLAGPYEQYF
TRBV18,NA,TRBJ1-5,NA,TGTGCCAGCTCACCACTTCCCAGTGCAGATCAGCCCCAGCATTTT,CASSPLPSADQPQHF
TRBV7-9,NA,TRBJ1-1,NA,TGTGCCAGCAGCTTAGTAGGGGGAGAAGCTTTCTTT,CASSLVGGEAFF
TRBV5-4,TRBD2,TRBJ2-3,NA,TGTGCCAGCAGCTGGTCGACTAGCGGGGGGGCAGGAGGTGGAGATACGCAGTATTTT,CASSWSTSGGAGGGDTQYF
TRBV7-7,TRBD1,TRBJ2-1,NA,TGTGCCAGCAGCCGCAGGGGGAGCAATGAGCAGTTCTTC,CASSRRGSNEQFF
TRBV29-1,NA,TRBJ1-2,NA,TGCAGCGTGGGCACAGGGCGCACCCTTAATAACTATGGCTACACCTTC,CSVGTGRTLNNYGYTF
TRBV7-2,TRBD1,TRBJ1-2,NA,TGTGCCAGCAGCCAGCATGGACAGGGCCCTTGGAACTATGGCTACACCTTC,CASSQHGQGPWNYGYTF
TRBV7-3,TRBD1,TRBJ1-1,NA,TGTGCCAGCAGCCAGGGACAGCCTAACACTGAAGCTTTCTTT,CASSQGQPNTEAFF
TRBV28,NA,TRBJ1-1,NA,TGTGCCAGCAGTTCATCGGGGTCCGTTGAAGCTTTCTTT,CASSSSGSVEAFF
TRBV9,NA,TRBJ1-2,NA,TGTGCCAGCAGCTTACGGGGGGACTATGGCTACACCTTC,CASSLRGDYGYTF
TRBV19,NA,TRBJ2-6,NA,TGTGCCAGTGGGCAATCTGGGGCCAACGTCCTGACTTTC,CASGQSGANVLTF
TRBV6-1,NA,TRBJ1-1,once,TGTGCCAGCAGTGACGGGCAGGGGTTTAATGAAGCTTTCTTT,CASSDGQGFNEAFF
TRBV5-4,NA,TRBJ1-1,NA,TGTGCCAGCAGCGAACAGATAGAGAACACTGAAGCTTTCTTT,CASSEQIENTEAFF
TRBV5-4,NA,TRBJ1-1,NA,TGTGCCAGCAGCTTGGAGGAGTTGGGGAACACTGAAGCTTTCTTT,CASSLEELGNTEAFF
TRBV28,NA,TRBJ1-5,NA,TGTGCCAGCAGACCCACAGGGTTTGGGAATCAGCCCCAGCATTTT,CASRPTGFGNQPQHF
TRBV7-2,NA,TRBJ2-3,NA,TGTGCCAGCAGGGGGGGTCCCCACACAGATACGCAGTATTTT,CASRGGPHTDTQYF
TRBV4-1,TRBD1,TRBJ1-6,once,TGCGCCAGCAGCCAAGAGTCCGGGACAGGGTATAATTCACCCCTCCACTTT,CASSQESGTGYNSPLHF
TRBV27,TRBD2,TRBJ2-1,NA,TGTGCCAGCAGAGGCCTAGGGGCGGGAGAGAATCAAGGTGAGCAGTTCTTC,CASRGLGAGENQGEQFF
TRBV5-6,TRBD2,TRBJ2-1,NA,TGTGCCAGCAGCTTACTAGCGGGACCCTACAATGAGCAGTTCTTC,CASSLLAGPYNEQFF
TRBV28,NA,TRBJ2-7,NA,TGTGCCAGCAGTTTATTCATCTCTGGAGACTCCTACGAGCAGTACTTC,CASSLFISGDSYEQYF
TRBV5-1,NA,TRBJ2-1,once,TGCGCCAGCAGCTTGGGGGTCGGCCAGGGACTGGGGCAGTTCTTC,CASSLGVGQGLGQFF
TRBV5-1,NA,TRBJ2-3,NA,TGCGCCAGCAGCGGAGGAATTAGCACAGATACGCAGTATTTT,CASSGGISTDTQYF
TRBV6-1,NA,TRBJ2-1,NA,TGTGCCAGCAGTGAAGCGGGATCCCGGGGAGAGCAGTTCTTC,CASSEAGSRGEQFF
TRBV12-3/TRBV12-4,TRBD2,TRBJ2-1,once,TGTGCCAGTGGGTCGGGGGGTTACGAGCAGTTCTTC,CASGSGGYEQFF